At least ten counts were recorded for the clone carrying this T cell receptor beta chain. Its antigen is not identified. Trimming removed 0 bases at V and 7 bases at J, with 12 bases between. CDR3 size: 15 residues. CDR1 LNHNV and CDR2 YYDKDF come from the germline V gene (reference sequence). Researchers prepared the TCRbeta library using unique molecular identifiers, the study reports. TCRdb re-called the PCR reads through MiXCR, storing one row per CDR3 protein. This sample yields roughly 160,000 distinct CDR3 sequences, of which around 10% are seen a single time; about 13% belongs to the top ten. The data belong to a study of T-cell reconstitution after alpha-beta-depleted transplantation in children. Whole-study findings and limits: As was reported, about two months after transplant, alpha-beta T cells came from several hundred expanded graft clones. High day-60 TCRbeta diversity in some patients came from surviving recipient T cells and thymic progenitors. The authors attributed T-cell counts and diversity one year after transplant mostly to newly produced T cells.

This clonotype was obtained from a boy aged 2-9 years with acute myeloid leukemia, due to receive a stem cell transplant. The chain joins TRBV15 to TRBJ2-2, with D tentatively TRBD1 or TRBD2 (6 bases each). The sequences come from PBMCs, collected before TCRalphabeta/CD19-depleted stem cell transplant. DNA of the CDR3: TGTGCCACCAGCAGAGATTTGGGGGGCCTCGGGGAGCTGTTTTTT. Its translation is CATSRDLGGLGELFF. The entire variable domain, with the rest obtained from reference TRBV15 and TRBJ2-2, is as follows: DAMVIQNPRYQVTQFGKPVTLSCSQTLNHNVMYWYQQKSSQAPKLLFHYYDKDFNNEADTPDNFQSRRPNTSFCFLDIRSPGLGDTAMYLCATSRDLGGLGELFFGEGSRLTVL.